This entry lists 3 T cell receptor beta chains sequenced from one sample in a study of naive and memory T cell subsets. Ligated cDNA underwent four rounds of PCR with nested alpha and beta constant region primers and SP2. TCRdb re-called the UMI-ligation and nested PCR reads with MiXCR, one entry per CDR3 protein. The sample has some 30,000 distinct CDR3 sequences, roughly 7.3% seen once; the top ten hold 2.5% to 3.5%. Regarding treatment: skin biopsy from PPD injection site in Mantoux-positive individual. The library had UMIs added by 3' ligation of an oligonucleotide to TCR cDNA. The sequenced sample was skin, obtained from a tuberculin skin test site. These receptors came from an adult in good health.

This clonotype was observed many times. The chain links TRBV12-3 or TRBV12-4 to TRBJ2-5; 11 nucleotides agree with TRBD2. J lost 5 bases, V lost 3 bases, and 8 bases had no gene match. The CDR3 is 16 amino acids. The CDR3 region is CASSLNSGGVGETQYF. CDR3 DNA sequence: TGTGCCAGCAGTTTGAATAGCGGGGGGGTCGGGGAGACCCAGTACTTC.

This clonotype was picked up many times. The rearrangement links TRBV12-3 or TRBV12-4 to TRBJ2-2; the match to TRBD2 covers 10 bases. The CDR3 length is 13 residues. J gave up 5 bases and V 6 bases, and 0 bases lay outside the gene matches. The CDR3 sequence is CASRLAGTGELFF. CDR3 coding DNA: TGTGCCAGCAGACTAGCGGGGACCGGGGAGCTGTTTTTT.

The sample holds many counts of this clonotype. This chain uses TRBV6-2 or TRBV6-3 with TRBJ2-7; D is perhaps TRBD1 (6 bases). This CDR3 has 11 residues. V was pared by 5 bases and J by 12 bases, with 14 bases between. Germline V CDR1 and CDR2: MNHEY, SVGEGT. The CDR3, as DNA: TGTGCCAGCAGTACCGGACAGTCCCCGTACTTC. Its translation: CASSTGQSPYF.